This T cell receptor beta chain was profiled in a study of preoperative IRX-2 immunotherapy in early breast cancer. Treatment: preoperative locoregional IRX-2 cytokine immunotherapy. Patients received preoperative, locoregional IRX-2 cytokine immunotherapy in a phase Ib study. Only in-frame clones appear in the TCRdb table, and some are missing; sequencing was by immunoSEQ multiplex PCR. The sample yields under 30,000 clones, about 90% seen once. CDR3 length: 15 amino acids. The J segment lost 2 bases and the V segment lost 7 bases, leaving 10 bases of the junction unmatched. Germline lookup yields CDR1 LNHDA and CDR2 SQIVND (reference sequence).

The sequenced sample was tumor tissue, obtained after IRX-2 immunotherapy. The clonotype comes from a human donor with breast cancer. The V call is TRBV19, the J call TRBJ1-2, with TRBD1 identical over 7 bases. CDR3 nucleotides: TGTGCCAGTATCCCCGGGGAGACAGGGAACTATGGCTACACCTTC. Translating gives CASIPGETGNYGYTF.